Listed here are 15 T cell receptor beta chains from one sample, sequenced in a study of blood T cell repertoires in COVID-19. Assay used: immunoSEQ multiplex PCR; TCRdb lists only in-frame clones, some missing. The sample lists about 140,000 clones; 75% to 90% were seen once. Specimen: peripheral blood. These receptors were taken from an older man who had recovered from COVID-19.

The chain uses TRBV5-1 and TRBJ2-3, with a tentative D call TRBD1 (5 bases). Trimming removed 1 base from V and 1 base from J, with 7 bases in between. Germline loops: CDR1 SGHRS, CDR2 YFSETQ. The CDR3 runs 14 residues. This CDR3 is CASSLRRGTDTQYF. The CDR3 DNA follows: TGCGCCAGCAGCTTGCGCAGGGGCACAGATACGCAGTATTTT.

V is TRBV19 and J is TRBJ1-5; TRBD1 matches at 8 bases. CDR1 LNHDA and CDR2 SQIVND come from the germline V gene (reference sequence). There are 17 residues in the CDR3. The J segment lost 0 bases and the V segment lost 7 bases, leaving 11 bases of the junction unmatched. CDR3 sequence (DNA): TGTGCCAGTAACCCAGGGGCCAGGGGGCTTAGCAATCAGCCCCAGCATTTT. It yields the protein CASNPGARGLSNQPQHF. Full variable domain (outside the CDR3, taken from reference TRBV19 and TRBJ1-5): DGGITQSPKYLFRKEGQNVTLSCEQNLNHDAMYWYRQDPGQGLRLIYYSQIVNDFQKGDIAEGYSVSREKKESFPLTVTSAQKNPTAFYLCASNPGARGLSNQPQHFGDGTRLSIL.

This chain uses TRBV27 with TRBJ2-1, with D uncertain. Deletions cut 2 bases from V and 3 bases from J, with 8 bases between. CDR1 MNHEY and CDR2 SMNVEV come from the germline V gene (reference sequence). This CDR3 is built from 14 residues. CDR3 nucleotide sequence: TGTGCCAGCAGTTTAAACTTTGGCTACAATGAGCAGTTCTTC. Residues: CASSLNFGYNEQFF.

The gene calls are TRBV10-2 and TRBJ2-7; 11 bases are shared with TRBD1. The trim removed 0 bases at V and 5 bases at J, leaving 6 bases unmatched. Germline-derived CDR1 and CDR2 are WSHSY and SAAADI. This CDR3 has 16 amino acids. The CDR3 sequence: CASSESQDRGHDEQYF. CDR3 nucleotides: TGCGCCAGCAGTGAGTCTCAGGACAGGGGGCACGACGAGCAGTACTTC.

The rearrangement uses TRBV19 and TRBJ1-1, with no clear D. V was pared by 8 bases and J by 4 bases, with 14 bases between. Germline V CDR1 and CDR2: LNHDA, SQIVND (reference sequence). The CDR3 totals 13 residues. CDR3 sequence (DNA): TGTGCCAGTGCTTATGGCTTTACCACTGAAGCTTTCTTT. This encodes CASAYGFTTEAFF.

The genes are TRBV10-3 and TRBJ1-2; D is possibly TRBD1 (6 bases). V was shortened by 6 bases and J by 4 bases, with 18 bases between the two germline ends. The germline CDR1 and CDR2 sequences are ENHRY and SYGVKD. This CDR3 region has 15 residues. The CDR3 DNA is TGTGCCATCAGGGAGATAAAGGACAGCTTCTATGGCTACACCTTC. This translates into CAIREIKDSFYGYTF.

The J gene is TRBJ1-1, the V gene TRBV3-1 (or the pseudogene TRBV3-2), with 10 positions matching TRBD1. After removal of 4 bases from V and 3 bases from J, the junction contained 5 bases not matched to a gene. The CDR3 has 15 amino acids. Germline V gene lookup returns CDR1 LGHDT and CDR2 YNNKEL (reference sequence). The CDR3 DNA is TGTGCCAGCAGCCTGGCGGGGACAGGGGACACTGAAGCTTTCTTT. Translating it yields CASSLAGTGDTEAFF.

The chain uses TRBV5-6 and TRBJ1-1, with D maybe TRBD1 (6 bases). The germline gives CDR1 SGHDT, CDR2 YYEEEE. The CDR3 is made up of 16 amino acids. V lost 0 bases, J lost 1 base, and 13 bases lay in between. CDR3 sequence reads: CASSLEGQKGNTEAFF. CDR3 coding DNA: TGTGCCAGCAGCTTGGAAGGACAGAAGGGGAACACTGAAGCTTTCTTT.

The rearrangement uses TRBV7-8 and TRBJ2-2; 11 bases map to TRBD2. CDR3 length: 16 amino acids. Germline values: CDR1 SGHVS, CDR2 FQNEAQ. The J segment lost 4 bases and the V segment lost 5 bases, leaving 6 bases of the junction unmatched. CDR3 sequence reads: CASSHVAGGITGELFF. CDR3 sequence (DNA): TGTGCCAGCAGCCACGTAGCGGGAGGGATCACCGGGGAGCTGTTTTTT.

The chain recombines TRBV6-2 or TRBV6-3 with TRBJ2-7; D possibly corresponds to TRBD2 (5 bases). The ends were cut back, 5 bases at V and 0 bases at J, with 8 bases in the middle. In germline, CDR1 is MNHEY, CDR2 SVGEGT. CDR3 length equals 13 residues. CDR3: CASSPRGSYEQYF. CDR3 DNA sequence: TGTGCCAGCAGTCCCCGGGGCTCCTACGAGCAGTACTTC.

This chain uses TRBV11-2 with TRBJ2-7; 10 positions agree with TRBD1. Trimming took 3 bases from V and 6 from J; bases not matched to a gene: 17. Germline values: CDR1 SGHAT, CDR2 FQNNGV. The CDR3 totals 18 residues. The CDR3 nucleotides read TGTGCCAGCAGCTTCCGGGACAGGGGACATCTTTCAAGGTCCGAGCAGTACTTC. It translates to CASSFRDRGHLSRSEQYF. Variable domain in full (rest from reference TRBV11-2 and TRBJ2-7): EAGVAQSPRYKIIEKRQSVAFWCNPISGHATLYWYQQILGQGPKLLIQFQNNGVVDDSQLPKDRFSAERLKGVDSTLKIQPAKLEDSAVYLCASSFRDRGHLSRSEQYFGPGTRLTVT.

V usage is TRBV10-1 and J usage is TRBJ2-3, with D unclear. This CDR3 has 13 amino acids. V was clipped by 3 bases and J by 1 base, with 5 bases between them. Germline V gene lookup returns CDR1 WNHNN and CDR2 SYGVQD (reference sequence). The DNA of the CDR3 is TGCGCCAGCAGTGACCCTGGCACAGATACGCAGTATTTT. This encodes CASSDPGTDTQYF.

V usage is TRBV7-9 and J usage is TRBJ1-5; D gene ambiguous. Per germline, CDR1 SEHNR and CDR2 FQNEAQ (reference sequence). The CDR3 loop spans 14 amino acids. Trimming cost V 4 bases and J 7 bases, with 14 bases left between them. The CDR3 coding sequence is TGTGCCAGCAGCTACCCGGGAGAGCGACAGCCCCAGCATTTT. It codes for CASSYPGERQPQHF. The variable domain in full, with the rest retrieved from reference TRBV7-9 and TRBJ1-5, is DTGVSQNPRHKITKRGQNVTFRCDPISEHNRLYWYRQTLGQGPEFLTYFQNEAQLEKSRLLSDRFSAERPKGSFSTLEIQRTEQGDSAMYLCASSYPGERQPQHFGDGTRLSIL.

The rearrangement joins TRBV19 to TRBJ1-1; 7 bases fit TRBD1. Per the germline V gene, CDR1 is LNHDA and CDR2 is SQIVND (reference sequence). This CDR3 comprises 13 residues. Germline trimming cut 5 bases from V and 6 bases from J; bases unmatched to any gene: 6. The CDR3 coding sequence is TGTGCCAGTAGTTCGACAGGGCGCTCTGAAGCTTTCTTT. This translates into CASSSTGRSEAFF.

V and J are TRBV29-1 and TRBJ2-7, with TRBD1 matching 8 bases. The CDR3 runs 13 residues. Germline values: CDR1 SQVTM, CDR2 ANQGSEA. V shed 3 bases, J shed 1 base, and the junction held 2 bases outside the gene matches. DNA for the CDR3: TGCAGCGTTGAGCAGGGGGCTTCCTACGAGCAGTACTTC. This codes for CSVEQGASYEQYF.